Following are 25 T cell receptor beta chains from one sample sequenced in a study of CD8+CD57+ T cells in acquired aplastic anemia. TCR beta VDJ and CDR3 profiles were obtained from a genomic DNA template. TCRdb re-called the reads with MiXCR, one entry per CDR3 protein. This table holds about 170,000 distinct CDR3 sequences, 50% to 75% found once. Specimen: sorted CD4+, CD8+, or CD8+CD57+ T cells (not recorded which) from PBMCs. These receptors were obtained from a human donor in good health.

This clonotype was detected many times. The gene calls are TRBV27 and TRBJ2-7; 8 nucleotides agree with TRBD2. Trimming took 4 bases from V and 0 from J; bases not matched to a gene: 5. The CDR3 runs 15 residues. Looked up from germline, CDR1 is MNHEY and CDR2 is SMNVEV (reference sequence). The CDR3 nucleotides are TGTGCCAGCAGTTATGCTAGCGGGTCCTCCTACGAGCAGTACTTC. Its translation is CASSYASGSSYEQYF.

This clonotype has only a few counts. The rearrangement uses TRBV10-3 and TRBJ1-1, with 9 positions matching TRBD1. J gave up 8 bases and V 7 bases, and 11 bases lay outside the gene matches. CDR3 size: 14 residues. The germline CDR1 and CDR2 sequences are ENHRY and SYGVKD. The CDR3 loop is CAITRTGAYGEAFF. CDR3 DNA: TGTGCCATCACCAGGACAGGGGCTTACGGAGAAGCTTTCTTT.

This chain connects TRBV19 to TRBJ1-2, with TRBD1 matching over 9 bases. The CDR3 is made up of 17 amino acids. CDR1 is LNHDA, CDR2 SQIVND, per germline (reference sequence). V lost 5 bases, J lost 0 bases, and 10 bases stayed unmatched. CDR3 DNA sequence: TGTGCCAGTAGTCCCAGTGACGACAGGGGGGCTAACTATGGCTACACCTTC. The encoded protein is CASSPSDDRGANYGYTF.

The CDR3 bases are TGTGCCAGTGCTAGCGGGCTTACCTACACAGATACGCAGTATTTT. The encoded protein is CASASGLTYTDTQYF. The chain uses TRBV6-1 and TRBJ2-3, with 8 nucleotides matching TRBD2. J was trimmed by 2 bases and V by 9 bases; bases with no gene match: 10. The V gene's germline CDR1 is MNHNS and CDR2 SASEGT. This CDR3 comprises 15 residues.

The V and J genes are TRBV14 and TRBJ2-7; 7 nucleotides align to TRBD1. Trimming removed 4 bases from V and 1 base from J; junction bases left unmatched: 7. From germline, CDR1 is SGHDN and CDR2 FVKESK. This CDR3 has 15 residues. This CDR3 reads CASSLTTGWSYEQYF. CDR3 coding DNA: TGTGCCAGCAGCCTAACGACAGGGTGGTCCTACGAGCAGTACTTC.

The chain's CDR3 is CASSGEGSSWDGYTF. The CDR3 DNA follows: TGTGCCAGCAGCGGAGAAGGGAGCAGCTGGGATGGCTACACCTTC. The rearrangement links TRBV9 to TRBJ1-2; D is unresolved. Germline-derived CDR1 and CDR2 are SGDLS and YYNGEE. Between the trimmed V and J ends, which lost 3 bases and 6 bases, there was a span of 18 bases. The CDR3 totals 15 residues.

The rearrangement links TRBV2 to TRBJ2-5; no definite D call. Germline CDR1 SNHLY, CDR2 FYNNEI. V lost 4 bases, J lost 1 base, and 10 bases lay in between. The CDR3 has 14 residues. In DNA, the CDR3 is TGTGCCAGCAGTGTGAGGCTGACCCAAGAGACCCAGTACTTC. Its protein product is CASSVRLTQETQYF.

A note on this clonotype: A much larger clone lies one base from this, so it may be a read error. This chain uses TRBV5-5 with TRBJ2-5; 8 nucleotides match TRBD2. The CDR3 has 18 amino acids. Germline assignment: CDR1 SGHKS and CDR2 YYEKEE (reference sequence). Germline trimming cut 2 bases from V and 8 bases from J; bases unmatched to any gene: 20. This CDR3 is CASSLDDLSAGGRDTQYF. In DNA form, the CDR3 reads TGTGCCAGCAGCTTAGACGACCTCTCGGCGGGAGGTCGTGATACCCAGTACTTC.

In DNA, the CDR3 is TGCAGCGTCAGGGTCGTCGGCGAGCAGTACTTC. This encodes CSVRVVGEQYF. The chain joins TRBV29-1 to TRBJ2-7; tentatively, D is TRBD1 (5 bases). With 6 bases removed from V and 6 bases from J, the gap between germline ends came to 12 bases. Germline V CDR1 and CDR2: SQVTM, ANQGSEA. This CDR3 region has 11 residues.

The J gene is TRBJ1-5, the V gene TRBV2; 8 bases fit TRBD1. Germline CDR1 is SNHLY and CDR2 is FYNNEI. Trimming removed 5 bases from V and 6 bases from J; junction bases left unmatched: 3. This CDR3 comprises 13 residues. This CDR3 reads CASSSGGSQPQHF. The CDR3 DNA reads as TGTGCCAGCAGTTCAGGGGGCTCTCAGCCCCAGCATTTT.

The rearrangement uses TRBV9 and TRBJ2-7; 8 nucleotides match TRBD2. J was trimmed by 4 bases and V by 3 bases; bases with no gene match: 12. The CDR3 runs to 16 residues. Per germline, CDR1 SGDLS and CDR2 YYNGEE. This CDR3 reads CASSDSRSGGPYEQYF. The CDR3 DNA sequence: TGTGCCAGCAGCGACTCTCGATCGGGGGGGCCGTACGAGCAGTACTTC.

This clonotype was seen only a few times. The chain carries TRBV24-1 and TRBJ2-1; tentative D call: TRBD1 (5 bases). Per the germline V gene, CDR1 is KGHDR and CDR2 is SFDVKD. The CDR3 loop spans 12 amino acids. With 5 bases removed from V and 6 bases from J, the gap between germline ends came to 7 bases. This chain's CDR3 is CATSGQLNEQFF. The DNA of the CDR3 is TGTGCCACCAGTGGACAGCTCAATGAGCAGTTCTTC.

This clonotype was counted a few times. The chain has TRBV10-3 and TRBJ2-5; 7 bases are shared with TRBD2. The CDR3 contains 15 residues. Germline CDR1 reads ENHRY; CDR2 reads SYGVKD. Trimming cost V 0 bases and J 5 bases; bases outside gene matches: 6. In DNA form, the CDR3 reads TGTGCCATCAGTGAGTCACGGGAGGTGTACGAGACCCAGTACTTC. It encodes CAISESREVYETQYF.

The chain uses TRBV5-1 and TRBJ1-6; possible D gene TRBD1, 6 bases. The CDR3 sequence is 15 residues long. Between the trimmed V and J ends, which lost 4 bases and 7 bases, there was a span of 15 bases. CDR1 and CDR2 (germline): SGHRS, YFSETQ. The CDR3 spells CASSVMGDMNSPLHF. The CDR3 DNA follows: TGCGCCAGCAGCGTGATGGGGGACATGAATTCACCCCTCCACTTT.

V gene TRBV5-4 combines with J gene TRBJ1-1; no firm D call. V dropped 6 bases and J dropped 5 bases, with 11 bases sitting between them. CDR3 length: 12 amino acids. Germline CDR1 reads SGHNT; CDR2 reads YYREEE (reference sequence). The chain's CDR3 is CASTTLGTEAFF. DNA for the CDR3: TGTGCCAGCACCACCCTGGGTACTGAAGCTTTCTTT.

This clonotype was recorded at least ten times. The V and J genes are TRBV29-1 and TRBJ2-3, with 9 bases lining up with TRBD2. V lost 6 bases to trimming and J lost 2 bases; unmatched junction nucleotides: 6. From germline, CDR1 is SQVTM and CDR2 ANQGSEA. The CDR3 totals 14 residues. CDR3 in amino acids: CSVTPGLATDTQYF. Here the CDR3 DNA reads TGCAGCGTCACCCCGGGACTAGCCACAGATACGCAGTATTTT.

This clonotype was counted at least ten times. The chain couples TRBV20-1 to TRBJ2-1, with D perhaps given as TRBD1 or TRBD2 (6 bases each). This CDR3 is 14 amino acids long. Trimming removed 5 bases at V and 3 bases at J, with 14 bases between. Germline V gene sequence: CDR1 DFQATT, CDR2 SNEGSKA (reference sequence). Written as DNA, the CDR3 is TGCAGTGCTCCAGACGGAGGGGGCTACAATGAGCAGTTCTTC. It yields the protein CSAPDGGGYNEQFF.

V and J are TRBV5-4 and TRBJ2-7; D may be TRBD1 (5 bases). The V end lost 4 bases, the J end lost 0 bases, and 11 bases lay between the germline ends. From germline, CDR1 is SGHNT and CDR2 YYREEE (reference sequence). The CDR3 is made up of 14 amino acids. CDR3 protein: CASSRQTSSYEQYF. DNA for the CDR3: TGTGCCAGCAGCCGACAGACGAGCTCCTACGAGCAGTACTTC. The complete variable domain, with remaining parts taken from reference TRBV5-4 and TRBJ2-7, reads ETGVTQSPTHLIKTRGQQVTLRCSSQSGHNTVSWYQQALGQGPQFIFQYYREEENGRGNFPPRFSGLQFPNYSSELNVNALELDDSALYLCASSRQTSSYEQYFGPGTRLTVT.

This clonotype was recorded at least ten times. The rearrangement joins TRBV6-5 to TRBJ2-5; TRBD2 matches at 8 bases. This CDR3 has 17 amino acids. Germline trimming cut 0 bases from V and 3 bases from J; bases unmatched to any gene: 9. In germline, CDR1 is MNHEY, CDR2 SVGAGI. CDR3 DNA sequence: TGTGCCAGCAGTTACTCCTCAAGCGGGAGAGGGGAAGAGACCCAGTACTTC. Translating it yields CASSYSSSGRGEETQYF.

The CDR3 loop reads CSASLDRVVKEQYF. The CDR3 nucleotides are TGCAGTGCTAGTCTCGACCGGGTTGTAAAAGAGCAGTACTTC. The V gene is TRBV20-1, the J gene TRBJ2-7; D not resolved. V lost 3 bases to trimming and J lost 7 bases, with 19 bases between them. From germline, CDR1 is DFQATT and CDR2 SNEGSKA (reference sequence). CDR3 length: 14 amino acids.

This clonotype was seen once. V gene TRBV2 combines with J gene TRBJ2-7; TRBD1 agrees at 9 bases. This CDR3 spans 14 amino acids. Per germline, CDR1 SNHLY and CDR2 FYNNEI. V lost 6 bases to trimming and J lost 2 bases; unmatched junction nucleotides: 5. The CDR3 reads CASRDRGFTYEQYF. In DNA, the CDR3 is TGTGCCAGCAGGGACAGGGGTTTTACCTACGAGCAGTACTTC. Supplemented by reference TRBV2 and TRBJ2-7, the full variable domain reads EPEVTQTPSHQVTQMGQEVILRCVPISNHLYFYWYRQILGQKVEFLVSFYNNEISEKSEIFDDQFSVERPDGSNFTLKIRSTKLEDSAMYFCASRDRGFTYEQYFGPGTRLTVT.

This clonotype was observed a single time. The junction and the germline gene differ at one end; a read error may be behind it. The chain links TRBV7-9 to TRBJ2-7; D is ambiguous. The CDR3 loop spans 13 amino acids. The germline V gene encodes CDR1 SEHNR and CDR2 FQNEAQ (reference sequence). The CDR3 reads CASSLTWSYERYF. For the CDR3, the DNA is TGTGCCAGCAGCTTAACCTGGTCCTACGAGCGGTACTTC.

There are a few counts of this clonotype. This sequence joins TRBV19 and TRBJ1-2; D remains unclear. V lost 5 bases to trimming and J lost 4 bases, with 14 bases between them. The CDR3 is made up of 14 amino acids. Germline V gene lookup returns CDR1 LNHDA and CDR2 SQIVND (reference sequence). CDR3 bases: TGTGCCAGTAGTCTCCAGACATTCAGCTATGGCTACACCTTC. It yields the protein CASSLQTFSYGYTF.

The chain links TRBV19 to TRBJ1-5, with D hard to call. Germline values: CDR1 LNHDA, CDR2 SQIVND (reference sequence). The CDR3 consists of 14 residues. V lost 5 bases to trimming and J lost 0 bases, with 8 bases between them. DNA for the CDR3: TGTGCCAGTAGTGGTCAACGTAGCAATCAGCCCCAGCATTTT. Its protein product is CASSGQRSNQPQHF.

V is TRBV7-4 and J is TRBJ2-7, with TRBD1 matching over 7 bases. Per germline, CDR1 SGHVT and CDR2 SQSDAQ. The V and J ends lost 6 bases and 2 bases, in that order; junction bases with no gene match: 7. The CDR3 is 14 amino acids. CDR3 sequence: CASSLTDRPYEQYF. The CDR3 DNA is TGTGCCAGCAGTCTAACGGACAGGCCCTACGAGCAGTACTTC.